Reported below is one TCR beta chain. The donors were adults (healthy and HIV-negative) with no recent acute infections or vaccinations. Each unsorted PBMC replicate got 300 ng genomic DNA, some 30,000 genomes. Authors' methods: Filtering differed, since immunoSEQ gave only junction sequences and no quality scores. Method: immunoSEQ multiplex PCR; TCRdb's copy keeps in-frame clones and lacks some. That table is the source of V, J and clone size, and D and trimming were worked out from the DNA. The sample carries about 490,000 clones, roughly 80% recorded once. Trimming cost V 2 bases and J 5 bases, with 16 bases left between them. The CDR3 totals 15 residues. CDR1 and CDR2 from the germline V gene are SGHNT and YENEEA. The data stem from a study of shared clonotypes between healthy human individuals.

The sample taken for sequencing was PBMCs. The receptor comes from a woman aged 35 to 49 in good health. Some clones in this sample may be carry-over from other donors' samples. The V and J genes are TRBV11-3 and TRBJ2-7; possibly TRBD1 for D (6 bases). CDR3 coding DNA: TGTGCCAGCAGCTTACACAGGGAAAGACGGAACGAGCAGTACTTC. This encodes CASSLHRERRNEQYF.